This T cell receptor beta chain was obtained from a study of T cell clusters in autoimmune cytopenias. Roughly 38,000 genome equivalents of blood DNA were amplified for TRB. Study findings and constraints: Healthy donors had roughly 3.2-fold more exclusive TRB clusters than active autoimmune hepatitis patients. TRB repertoire shifts in secondary cytopenia and chronic lymphocytic leukemia mostly reflected lymphoma, not autoimmunity.

About this clonotype itself: Its specificity is not known.

Multiplex touch-down PCR amplified TRB using TRB-A and TRB-B pools in one tube. TCRdb reprocessed the multiplex PCR reads and reports one entry per CDR3 protein, with no DNA. The table for this sample gives over 6,500 distinct CDR3 sequences. This sample was shared with a second study, whose subject was T cell repertoires in aging, cancer and after chemotherapy. That work adds: Age-matched healthy donors had significantly more diverse, less clonal blood TCR repertoires than untreated cancer patients. Loss of evenness, beyond lost richness, contributed to age-related TCR diversity decline in cancer patients.

The sample comprised peripheral blood. This TCR derives from a human donor in good health.

CDR3 residues: CASSQRQRSYEQYF. This chain connects TRBV27 to TRBJ2-7; without DNA, the TCRdb call of TRBD1 cannot be checked. Germline V gives CDR1 MNHEY, CDR2 SMNVEV (reference sequence). CDR3 length: 14 residues.